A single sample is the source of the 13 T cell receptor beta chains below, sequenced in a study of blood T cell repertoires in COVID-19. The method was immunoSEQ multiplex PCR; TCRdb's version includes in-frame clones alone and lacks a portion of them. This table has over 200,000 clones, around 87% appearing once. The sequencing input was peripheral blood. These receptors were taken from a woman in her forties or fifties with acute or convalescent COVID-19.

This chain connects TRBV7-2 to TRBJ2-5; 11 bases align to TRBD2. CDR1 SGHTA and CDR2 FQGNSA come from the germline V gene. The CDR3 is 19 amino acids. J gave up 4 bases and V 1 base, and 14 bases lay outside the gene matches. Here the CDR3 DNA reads TGTGCCAGCAGCTTAGAACGGGGTAGCGGGAGGGCGGGAGGAGAGACCCAGTACTTC. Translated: CASSLERGSGRAGGETQYF. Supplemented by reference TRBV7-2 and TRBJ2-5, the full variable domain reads GAGVSQSPSNKVTEKGKDVELRCDPISGHTALYWYRQSLGQGLEFLIYFQGNSAPDKSGLPSDRFSAERTGGSVSTLTIQRTQQEDSAVYLCASSLERGSGRAGGETQYFGPGTRLLVL.

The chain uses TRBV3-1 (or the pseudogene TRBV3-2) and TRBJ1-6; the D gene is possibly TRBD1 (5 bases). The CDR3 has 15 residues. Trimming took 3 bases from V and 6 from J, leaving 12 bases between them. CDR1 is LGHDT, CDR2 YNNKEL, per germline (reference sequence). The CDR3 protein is CASSQRTRLNSPLHF. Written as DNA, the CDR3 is TGTGCCAGCAGCCAGAGGACACGGCTTAATTCACCCCTCCACTTT.

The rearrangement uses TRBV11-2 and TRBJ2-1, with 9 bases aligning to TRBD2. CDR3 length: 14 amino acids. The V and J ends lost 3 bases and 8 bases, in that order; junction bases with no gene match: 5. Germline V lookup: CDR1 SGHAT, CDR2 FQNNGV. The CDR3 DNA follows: TGTGCCAGCAGCTTTTATGCGGGAGGGGATGAGCAGTTCTTC. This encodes CASSFYAGGDEQFF.

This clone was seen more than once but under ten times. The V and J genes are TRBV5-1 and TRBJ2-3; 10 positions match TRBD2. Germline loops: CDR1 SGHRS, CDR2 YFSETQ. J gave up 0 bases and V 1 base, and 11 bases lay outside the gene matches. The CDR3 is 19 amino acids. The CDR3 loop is CASSLLKASGGFSTDTQYF. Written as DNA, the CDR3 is TGCGCCAGCAGCTTGTTGAAGGCTAGCGGGGGCTTTAGCACAGATACGCAGTATTTT.

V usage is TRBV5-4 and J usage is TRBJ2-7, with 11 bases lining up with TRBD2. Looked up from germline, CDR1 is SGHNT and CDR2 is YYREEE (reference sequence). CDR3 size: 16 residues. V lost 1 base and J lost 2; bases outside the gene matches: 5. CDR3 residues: CASSLKLAGATYEQYF. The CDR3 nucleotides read TGTGCCAGCAGCTTGAAACTAGCGGGAGCCACCTACGAGCAGTACTTC.

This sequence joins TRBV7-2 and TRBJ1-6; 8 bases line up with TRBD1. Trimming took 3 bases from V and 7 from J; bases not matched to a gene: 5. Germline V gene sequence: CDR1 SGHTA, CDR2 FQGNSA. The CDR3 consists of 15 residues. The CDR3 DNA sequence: TGTGCCAGCAGCTTCCGGACAGGGAGGAATTCACCCCTCCACTTT. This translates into CASSFRTGRNSPLHF.

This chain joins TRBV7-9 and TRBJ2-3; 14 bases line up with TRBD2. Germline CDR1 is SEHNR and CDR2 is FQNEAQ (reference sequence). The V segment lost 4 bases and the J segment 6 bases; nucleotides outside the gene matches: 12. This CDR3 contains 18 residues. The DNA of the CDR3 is TGTGCCAGCAGCTGGAAAGGGGGGACTAGCGGGAGATGGGATACGCAGTATTTT. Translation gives CASSWKGGTSGRWDTQYF. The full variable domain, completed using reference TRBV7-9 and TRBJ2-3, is DTGVSQNPRHKITKRGQNVTFRCDPISEHNRLYWYRQTLGQGPEFLTYFQNEAQLEKSRLLSDRFSAERPKGSFSTLEIQRTEQGDSAMYLCASSWKGGTSGRWDTQYFGPGTRLTVL.

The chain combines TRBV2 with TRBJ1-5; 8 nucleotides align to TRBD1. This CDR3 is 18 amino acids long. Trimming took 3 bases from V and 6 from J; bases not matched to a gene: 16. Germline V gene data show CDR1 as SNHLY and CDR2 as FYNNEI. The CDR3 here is CASSEIPYITGGFQPQHF. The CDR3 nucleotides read TGTGCCAGCAGTGAGATACCGTATATAACAGGGGGGTTTCAGCCCCAGCATTTT. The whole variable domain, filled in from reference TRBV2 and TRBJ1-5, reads EPEVTQTPSHQVTQMGQEVILRCVPISNHLYFYWYRQILGQKVEFLVSFYNNEISEKSEIFDDQFSVERPDGSNFTLKIRSTKLEDSAMYFCASSEIPYITGGFQPQHFGDGTRLSIL.

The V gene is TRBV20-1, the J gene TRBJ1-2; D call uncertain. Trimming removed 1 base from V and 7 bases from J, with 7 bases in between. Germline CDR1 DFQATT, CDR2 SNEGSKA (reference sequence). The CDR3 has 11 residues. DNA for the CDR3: TGCAGTGCTAGAGGACGGGGTGGCTACACCTTC. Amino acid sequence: CSARGRGGYTF.

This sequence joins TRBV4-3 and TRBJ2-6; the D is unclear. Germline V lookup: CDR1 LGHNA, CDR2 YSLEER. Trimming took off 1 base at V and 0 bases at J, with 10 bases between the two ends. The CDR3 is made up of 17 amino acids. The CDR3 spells CASSQAPHYSGANVLTF. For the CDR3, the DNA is TGCGCCAGCAGCCAAGCCCCCCACTACTCTGGGGCCAACGTCCTGACTTTC.

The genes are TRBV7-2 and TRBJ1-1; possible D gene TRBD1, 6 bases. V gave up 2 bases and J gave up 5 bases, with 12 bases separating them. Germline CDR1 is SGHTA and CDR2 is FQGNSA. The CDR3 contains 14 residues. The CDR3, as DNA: TGTGCCAGCAGCTTACACAGGGAGGGGACTGAAGCTTTCTTT. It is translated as CASSLHREGTEAFF.

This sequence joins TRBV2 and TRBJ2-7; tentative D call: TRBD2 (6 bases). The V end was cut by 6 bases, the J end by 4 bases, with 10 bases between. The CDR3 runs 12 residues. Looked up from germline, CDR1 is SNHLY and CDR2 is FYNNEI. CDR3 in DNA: TGTGCCAGCAGACAGGAGGGGTACGAGCAGTACTTC. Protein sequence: CASRQEGYEQYF.

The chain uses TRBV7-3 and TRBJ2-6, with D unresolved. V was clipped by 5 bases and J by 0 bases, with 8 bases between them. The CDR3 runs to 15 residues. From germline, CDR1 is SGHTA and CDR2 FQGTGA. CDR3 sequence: CASSRHHSGANVLTF. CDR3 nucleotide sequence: TGTGCCAGCAGCAGACACCACTCTGGGGCCAACGTCCTGACTTTC.